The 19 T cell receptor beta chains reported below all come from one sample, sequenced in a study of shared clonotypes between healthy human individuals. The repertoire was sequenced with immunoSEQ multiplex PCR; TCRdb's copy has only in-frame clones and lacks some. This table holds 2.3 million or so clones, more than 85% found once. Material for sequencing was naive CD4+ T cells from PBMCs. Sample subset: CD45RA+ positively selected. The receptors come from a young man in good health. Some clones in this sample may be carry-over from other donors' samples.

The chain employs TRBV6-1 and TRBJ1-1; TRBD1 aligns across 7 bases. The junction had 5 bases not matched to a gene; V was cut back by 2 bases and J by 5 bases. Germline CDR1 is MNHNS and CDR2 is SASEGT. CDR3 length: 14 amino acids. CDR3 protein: CASSEPRRGTEAFF. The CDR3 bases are TGTGCCAGCAGTGAACCCCGCAGGGGGACTGAAGCTTTCTTT.

The CDR3 spells CAISDDRGSYQPQHF. As DNA, the CDR3 is TGTGCCATCAGCGACGACAGGGGGAGTTATCAGCCCCAGCATTTT. The chain combines TRBV10-3 with TRBJ1-5, with 9 positions matching TRBD1. The CDR3 covers 15 residues. The germline CDR1 and CDR2 sequences are ENHRY and SYGVKD. J was trimmed by 5 bases and V by 6 bases; bases with no gene match: 8.

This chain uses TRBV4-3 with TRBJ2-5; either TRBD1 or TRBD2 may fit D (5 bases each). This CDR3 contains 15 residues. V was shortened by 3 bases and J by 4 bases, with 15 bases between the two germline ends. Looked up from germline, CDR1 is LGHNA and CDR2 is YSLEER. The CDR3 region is CASSQNPGALETQYF. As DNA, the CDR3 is TGCGCCAGCAGCCAGAACCCCGGGGCGTTAGAGACCCAGTACTTC.

CDR3 in amino acids: CSASKGYEQYF. The CDR3 nucleotides are TGCAGTGCTTCTAAAGGGTACGAGCAGTACTTC. The chain combines TRBV20-1 with TRBJ2-7; no firm D call. CDR3 length equals 11 residues. CDR1 DFQATT and CDR2 SNEGSKA come from the germline V gene (reference sequence). V gave up 5 bases and J gave up 4 bases, with 9 bases separating them.

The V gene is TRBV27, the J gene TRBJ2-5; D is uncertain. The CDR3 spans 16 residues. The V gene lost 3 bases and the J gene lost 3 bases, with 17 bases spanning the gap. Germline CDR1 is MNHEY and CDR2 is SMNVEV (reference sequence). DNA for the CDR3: TGTGCCAGCAGTTTGTTTGCAAAGCTAAGTAAAGAGACCCAGTACTTC. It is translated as CASSLFAKLSKETQYF.

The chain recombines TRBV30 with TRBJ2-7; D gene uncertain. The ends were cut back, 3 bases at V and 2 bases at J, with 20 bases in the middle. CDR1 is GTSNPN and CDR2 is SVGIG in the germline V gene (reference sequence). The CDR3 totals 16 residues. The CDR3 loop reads CAWRGLLSDLTYEQYF. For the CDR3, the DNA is TGTGCCTGGAGGGGCCTCCTCTCAGACCTTACCTACGAGCAGTACTTC.

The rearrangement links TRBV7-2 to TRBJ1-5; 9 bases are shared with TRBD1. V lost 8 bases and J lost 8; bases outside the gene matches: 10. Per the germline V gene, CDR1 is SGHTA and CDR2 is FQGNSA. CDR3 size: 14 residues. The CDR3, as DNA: TGTGCCAGCGGCTGGGGACAGGGTGAGAAGCCCCAGCATTTT. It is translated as CASGWGQGEKPQHF.

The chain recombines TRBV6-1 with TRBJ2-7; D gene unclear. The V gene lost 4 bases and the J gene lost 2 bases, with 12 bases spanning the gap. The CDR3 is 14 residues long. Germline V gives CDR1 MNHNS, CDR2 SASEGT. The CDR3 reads CASSGTDGTYEQYF. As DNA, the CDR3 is TGTGCCAGCAGTGGAACGGACGGAACCTACGAGCAGTACTTC.

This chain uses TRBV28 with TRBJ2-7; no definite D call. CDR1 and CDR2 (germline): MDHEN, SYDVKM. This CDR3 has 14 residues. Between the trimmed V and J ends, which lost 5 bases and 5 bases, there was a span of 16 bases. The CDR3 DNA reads TGTGCCAGCAGTGCCCAACCCCCTATGGACGAGCAGTACTTC. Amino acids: CASSAQPPMDEQYF.

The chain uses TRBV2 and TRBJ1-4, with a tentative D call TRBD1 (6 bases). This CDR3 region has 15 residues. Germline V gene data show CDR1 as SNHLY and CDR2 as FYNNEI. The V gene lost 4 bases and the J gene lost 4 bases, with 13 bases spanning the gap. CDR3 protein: CASSGTGQINEKLFF. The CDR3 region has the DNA TGTGCCAGCAGTGGAACCGGACAGATTAATGAAAAACTGTTTTTT. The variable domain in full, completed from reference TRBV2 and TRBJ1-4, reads EPEVTQTPSHQVTQMGQEVILRCVPISNHLYFYWYRQILGQKVEFLVSFYNNEISEKSEIFDDQFSVERPDGSNFTLKIRSTKLEDSAMYFCASSGTGQINEKLFFGSGTQLSVL.

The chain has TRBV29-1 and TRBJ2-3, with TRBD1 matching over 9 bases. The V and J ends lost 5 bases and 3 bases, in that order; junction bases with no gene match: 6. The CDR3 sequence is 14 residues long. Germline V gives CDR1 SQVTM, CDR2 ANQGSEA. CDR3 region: CSVRDRGWTDTQYF. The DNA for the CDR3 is TGCAGCGTTCGAGACAGGGGGTGGACAGATACGCAGTATTTT.

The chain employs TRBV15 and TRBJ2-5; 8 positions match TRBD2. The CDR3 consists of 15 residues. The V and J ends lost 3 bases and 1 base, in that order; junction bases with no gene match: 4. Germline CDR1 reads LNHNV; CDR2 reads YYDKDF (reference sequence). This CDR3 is CATSRELAVQETQYF. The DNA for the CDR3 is TGTGCCACCAGCAGGGAACTAGCGGTCCAAGAGACCCAGTACTTC.

CDR3 sequence: CASSSAKAGSYNEQFF. The CDR3 DNA reads TGTGCCAGCAGCTCTGCCAAGGCTGGCTCCTACAATGAGCAGTTCTTC. The chain is built from TRBV7-3 and TRBJ2-1; D is uncertain. CDR3 length equals 16 residues. V lost 4 bases to trimming and J lost 0 bases, with 13 bases between them. Looked up from germline, CDR1 is SGHTA and CDR2 is FQGTGA.

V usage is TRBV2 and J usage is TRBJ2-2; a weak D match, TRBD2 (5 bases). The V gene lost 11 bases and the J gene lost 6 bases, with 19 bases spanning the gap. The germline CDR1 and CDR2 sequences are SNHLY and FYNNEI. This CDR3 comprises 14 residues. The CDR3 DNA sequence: TGTGCCTCCCAGGATGGGAGTCGGGCCGGGGAGCTGTTTTTT. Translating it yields CASQDGSRAGELFF. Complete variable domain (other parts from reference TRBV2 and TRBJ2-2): EPEVTQTPSHQVTQMGQEVILRCVPISNHLYFYWYRQILGQKVEFLVSFYNNEISEKSEIFDDQFSVERPDGSNFTLKIRSTKLEDSAMYFCASQDGSRAGELFFGEGSRLTVL.

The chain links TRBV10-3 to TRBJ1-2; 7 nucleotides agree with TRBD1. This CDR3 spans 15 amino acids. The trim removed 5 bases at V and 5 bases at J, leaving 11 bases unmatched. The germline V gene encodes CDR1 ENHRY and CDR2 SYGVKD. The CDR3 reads CAISQPRDSTYGYTF. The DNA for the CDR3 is TGTGCCATCAGTCAACCCCGGGACAGCACATATGGCTACACCTTC.

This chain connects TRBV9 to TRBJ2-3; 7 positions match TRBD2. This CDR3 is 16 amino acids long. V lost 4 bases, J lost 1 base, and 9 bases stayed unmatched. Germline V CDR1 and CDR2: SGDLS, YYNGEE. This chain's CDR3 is CASSPGEGQRTDTQYF. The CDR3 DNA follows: TGTGCCAGCAGCCCTGGGGAGGGGCAACGCACAGATACGCAGTATTTT.

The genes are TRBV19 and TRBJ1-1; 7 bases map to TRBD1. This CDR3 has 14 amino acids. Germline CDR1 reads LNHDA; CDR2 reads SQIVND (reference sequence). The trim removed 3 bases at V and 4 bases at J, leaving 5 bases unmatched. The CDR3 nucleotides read TGTGCCAGTAGTATTGAAGGGGGCCGCACTGAAGCTTTCTTT. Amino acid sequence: CASSIEGGRTEAFF. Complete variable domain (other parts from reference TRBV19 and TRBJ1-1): DGGITQSPKYLFRKEGQNVTLSCEQNLNHDAMYWYRQDPGQGLRLIYYSQIVNDFQKGDIAEGYSVSREKKESFPLTVTSAQKNPTAFYLCASSIEGGRTEAFFGQGTRLTVV.

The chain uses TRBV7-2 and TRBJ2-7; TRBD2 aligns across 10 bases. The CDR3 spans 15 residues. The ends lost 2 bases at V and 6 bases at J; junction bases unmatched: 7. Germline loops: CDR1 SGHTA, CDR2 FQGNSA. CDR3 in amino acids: CASSLSLAGASEQYF. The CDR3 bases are TGTGCCAGCAGCTTAAGCCTAGCGGGAGCCTCCGAGCAGTACTTC. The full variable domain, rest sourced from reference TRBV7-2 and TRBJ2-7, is GAGVSQSPSNKVTEKGKDVELRCDPISGHTALYWYRQSLGQGLEFLIYFQGNSAPDKSGLPSDRFSAERTGGSVSTLTIQRTQQEDSAVYLCASSLSLAGASEQYFGPGTRLTVT.

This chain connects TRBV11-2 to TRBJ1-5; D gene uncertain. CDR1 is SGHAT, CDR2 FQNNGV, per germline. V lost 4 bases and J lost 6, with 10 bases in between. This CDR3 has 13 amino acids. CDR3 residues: CASSSNWGQPQHF. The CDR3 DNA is TGTGCCAGCAGCTCCAACTGGGGTCAGCCCCAGCATTTT.